A selection of T cell receptor beta chains follows, all from one sample in a study of blood T cell repertoires in COVID-19. Profiling relied on immunoSEQ multiplex PCR, and the TCRdb table lists in-frame clones only, not all of them. The sample has about 270,000 clones; about 90% are singletons. The sample was PBMCs or T cells enriched from blood (not recorded which). The receptors shown here come from a woman aged 25 to 39 with acute COVID-19. The CDR3 runs from the conserved cysteine through the conserved F or W. The D gene is left open where the match is weak. The listing skips clone size in some rows; elsewhere it reads once, few, many or a size class.

v_gene: TRBV12-3/TRBV12-4; j_gene: TRBJ1-2; d_gene: .; abundance: .; CDR3nt: TGTGCCAGCAGTTTCGGACAGTTATATGGCTACACCTTC; CDR3aa: CASSFGQLYGYTF
v_gene: TRBV5-8; j_gene: TRBJ1-4; d_gene: .; abundance: .; CDR3nt: TGTGCCAGCAGCTTAACAGGAGGGAATGAAAAACTGTTTTTT; CDR3aa: CASSLTGGNEKLFF
v_gene: TRBV27; j_gene: TRBJ2-7; d_gene: TRBD2; abundance: once; CDR3nt: TGTGCCAGCAGTCCGGGACTAGCGGCCTACGAGCAGTACTTC; CDR3aa: CASSPGLAAYEQYF
v_gene: TRBV25-1; j_gene: TRBJ2-1; d_gene: .; abundance: once; CDR3nt: TGTGCCAGCAGTGATCGCGGGTACAATGAGCAGTTCTTC; CDR3aa: CASSDRGYNEQFF
v_gene: TRBV6-4; j_gene: TRBJ2-3; d_gene: TRBD1; abundance: few; CDR3nt: TGTGCCAGCAGTGAAGGGGGACAGGGCACAGATACGCAGTATTTT; CDR3aa: CASSEGGQGTDTQYF
v_gene: TRBV6-5; j_gene: TRBJ2-5; d_gene: .; abundance: .; CDR3nt: TGTGCCAGCAGCGACATCGGGGGAATCCAAGAGACCCAGTACTTC; CDR3aa: CASSDIGGIQETQYF
v_gene: TRBV3-1/TRBV3-2; j_gene: TRBJ2-2; d_gene: .; abundance: .; CDR3nt: TGTGCCAGCAGCCAAGACGGAGAAGCGGCCCCCCCCGGGGAGCTGTTTTTT; CDR3aa: CASSQDGEAAPPGELFF
v_gene: TRBV5-1; j_gene: TRBJ2-7; d_gene: TRBD1; abundance: .; CDR3nt: TGCGCCAGCAGCTTGGGGGGGACAGGGACCTACGAGCAGTACTTC; CDR3aa: CASSLGGTGTYEQYF
v_gene: TRBV14; j_gene: TRBJ1-2; d_gene: TRBD1; abundance: .; CDR3nt: TGTGCCAGCAGCCAAGATTTTTCGCAGGGGGCATATTTTCATGGCTACACCTTC; CDR3aa: CASSQDFSQGAYFHGYTF
v_gene: TRBV20-1; j_gene: TRBJ2-1; d_gene: .; abundance: .; CDR3nt: TGCAGTGCCCTAGACTACAATGAGCAGTTCTTC; CDR3aa: CSALDYNEQFF
v_gene: TRBV19; j_gene: TRBJ1-2; d_gene: TRBD1; abundance: once; CDR3nt: TGTGCCAGTAGTTCCCAGACAGGGACTTATAATGGCTACACCTTC; CDR3aa: CASSSQTGTYNGYTF
v_gene: TRBV6-5; j_gene: TRBJ2-2; d_gene: TRBD1; abundance: .; CDR3nt: TGTGCCAGCGGGGACAGGGGAGGGACCGGGGAGCTGTTTTTT; CDR3aa: CASGDRGGTGELFF
v_gene: TRBV7-2; j_gene: TRBJ1-4; d_gene: TRBD1; abundance: .; CDR3nt: TGTGCCAGCAGCTCGATAATAGGGACAGCGACTAATGAAAAACTGTTTTTT; CDR3aa: CASSSIIGTATNEKLFF
v_gene: TRBV19; j_gene: TRBJ1-5; d_gene: .; abundance: .; CDR3nt: TGTGCCAGTAGTACTCACAGGGTTTTGCAGAATCAGCCCCAGCATTTT; CDR3aa: CASSTHRVLQNQPQHF
v_gene: TRBV19; j_gene: TRBJ2-3; d_gene: TRBD2; abundance: .; CDR3nt: TGTGCCAGTAGTATCCTAGCGGGCACAGATACGCAGTATTTT; CDR3aa: CASSILAGTDTQYF
v_gene: TRBV5-1; j_gene: TRBJ2-1; d_gene: .; abundance: .; CDR3nt: TGCGCCAGCAGCCCCCTCGGACTCAACAATGAGCAGTTCTTC; CDR3aa: CASSPLGLNNEQFF
v_gene: TRBV14; j_gene: TRBJ2-5; d_gene: TRBD2; abundance: .; CDR3nt: TGTGCCAGCAGCCAAGATTCGTCTCTAGCGGGATTAGAGACCCAGTACTTC; CDR3aa: CASSQDSSLAGLETQYF
v_gene: TRBV14; j_gene: TRBJ1-6; d_gene: .; abundance: .; CDR3nt: TGTGCCAGCAGCCAAGCTTACAGGAATTCACCCCTCCACTTT; CDR3aa: CASSQAYRNSPLHF
v_gene: TRBV7-9; j_gene: TRBJ2-7; d_gene: .; abundance: once; CDR3nt: TGTGCCAGCAGCCCGAGCTCCTACGAGCAGTACTTC; CDR3aa: CASSPSSYEQYF
v_gene: TRBV10-1; j_gene: TRBJ2-2; d_gene: TRBD1; abundance: .; CDR3nt: TGCGCCAGCAGCAAGACAGGGGCCGGGGAGCTGTTTTTT; CDR3aa: CASSKTGAGELFF
v_gene: TRBV5-1; j_gene: TRBJ1-6; d_gene: .; abundance: .; CDR3nt: TGCGCCAGCAGCTTGGGAGGAGGCTCCTATAATTCACCCCTCCACTTT; CDR3aa: CASSLGGGSYNSPLHF
v_gene: TRBV12-5; j_gene: TRBJ2-1; d_gene: TRBD2; abundance: .; CDR3nt: TGTGCTAGTGGTTTGTCGCGGGGGAAGTCTTACAATGAGCAGTTCTTC; CDR3aa: CASGLSRGKSYNEQFF
v_gene: TRBV9; j_gene: TRBJ1-2; d_gene: .; abundance: .; CDR3nt: TGTGCCAGCACCAAGGTCCCGGGGGTCGAAGGAAACTATGGCTACACCTTC; CDR3aa: CASTKVPGVEGNYGYTF
v_gene: TRBV30; j_gene: TRBJ2-7; d_gene: .; abundance: .; CDR3nt: TGTGCCTGGAGTCCACAGGGTAGCGAGCAGTACTTC; CDR3aa: CAWSPQGSEQYF
v_gene: TRBV3-1/TRBV3-2; j_gene: TRBJ2-3; d_gene: .; abundance: .; CDR3nt: TGTGCCAGCAGCCAAGTAGCCGGGTCGGTGGATACGCAGTATTTT; CDR3aa: CASSQVAGSVDTQYF
v_gene: TRBV5-6; j_gene: TRBJ1-1; d_gene: .; abundance: .; CDR3nt: TGTGCCAGCAGCTTGCAGGGAATGAACACTGAAGCTTTCTTT; CDR3aa: CASSLQGMNTEAFF
v_gene: TRBV27; j_gene: TRBJ2-1; d_gene: .; abundance: .; CDR3nt: TGTGCCAGCAGTTTTAGTGCGGGGAATGAGCAGTTCTTC; CDR3aa: CASSFSAGNEQFF